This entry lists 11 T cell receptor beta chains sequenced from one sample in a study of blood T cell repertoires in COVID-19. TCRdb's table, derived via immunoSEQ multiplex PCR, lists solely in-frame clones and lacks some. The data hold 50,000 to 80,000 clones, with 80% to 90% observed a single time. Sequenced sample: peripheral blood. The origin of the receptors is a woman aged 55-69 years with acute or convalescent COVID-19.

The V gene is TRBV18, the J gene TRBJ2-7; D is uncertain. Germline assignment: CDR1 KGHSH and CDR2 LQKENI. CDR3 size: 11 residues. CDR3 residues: CDLGDSYEQYF. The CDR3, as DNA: TGTGACTTAGGAGATTCCTACGAGCAGTACTTC. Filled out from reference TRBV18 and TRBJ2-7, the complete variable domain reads NAGVMQNPRHLVRRRGQEARLRCSPMKGHSHVYWYRQLPEEGLKFMVYLQKENIIDESGMPKERFSAEFPKEGPSILRIQQVVRGDSAAYFCDLGDSYEQYFGPGTRLTVT.

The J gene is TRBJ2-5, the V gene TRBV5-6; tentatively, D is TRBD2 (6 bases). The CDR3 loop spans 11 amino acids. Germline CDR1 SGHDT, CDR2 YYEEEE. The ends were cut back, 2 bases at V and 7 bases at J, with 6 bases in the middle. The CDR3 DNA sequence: TGTGCCAGCAGCTTCGGGGGGACCCAGTACTTC. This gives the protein CASSFGGTQYF. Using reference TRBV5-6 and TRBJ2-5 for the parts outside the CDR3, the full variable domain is DAGVTQSPTHLIKTRGQQVTLRCSPKSGHDTVSWYQQALGQGPQFIFQYYEEEERQRGNFPDRFSGHQFPNYSSELNVNALLLGDSALYLCASSFGGTQYFGPGTRLLVL.

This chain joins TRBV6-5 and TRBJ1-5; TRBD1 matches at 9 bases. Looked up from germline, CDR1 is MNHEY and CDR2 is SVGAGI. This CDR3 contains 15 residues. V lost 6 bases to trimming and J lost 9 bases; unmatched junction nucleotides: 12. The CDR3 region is CASSPAGTGNRPQHF. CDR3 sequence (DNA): TGTGCCAGCAGCCCCGCCGGGACAGGGAACCGGCCCCAGCATTTT.

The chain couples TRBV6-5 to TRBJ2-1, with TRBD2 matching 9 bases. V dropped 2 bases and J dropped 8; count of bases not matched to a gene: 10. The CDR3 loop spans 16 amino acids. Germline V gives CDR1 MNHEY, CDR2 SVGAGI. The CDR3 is CASSYGLAGGPYEQFF. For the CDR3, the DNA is TGTGCCAGCAGTTACGGACTCGCGGGGGGGCCCTATGAGCAGTTCTTC.

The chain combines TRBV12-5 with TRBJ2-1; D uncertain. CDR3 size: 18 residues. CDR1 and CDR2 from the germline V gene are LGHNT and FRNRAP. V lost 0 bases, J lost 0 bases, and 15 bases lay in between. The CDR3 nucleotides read TGTGCTAGTGGTTTGGTACGAGGTGCGGCGGTCTCCTACAATGAGCAGTTCTTC. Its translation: CASGLVRGAAVSYNEQFF.

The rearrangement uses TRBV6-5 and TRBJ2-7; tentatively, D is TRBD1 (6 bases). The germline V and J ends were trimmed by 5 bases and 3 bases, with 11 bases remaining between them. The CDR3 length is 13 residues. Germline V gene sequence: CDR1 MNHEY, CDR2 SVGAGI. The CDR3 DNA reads TGTGCCAGCAGTCACGGACAGCACTACGAGCAGTACTTC. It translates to CASSHGQHYEQYF.

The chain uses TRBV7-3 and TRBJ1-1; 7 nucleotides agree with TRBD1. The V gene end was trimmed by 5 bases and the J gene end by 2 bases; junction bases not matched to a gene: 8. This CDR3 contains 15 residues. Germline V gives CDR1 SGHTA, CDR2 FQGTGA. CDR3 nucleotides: TGTGCCAGCAGCCCTCAAGGGACAGCTAACACTGAAGCTTTCTTT. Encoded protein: CASSPQGTANTEAFF.

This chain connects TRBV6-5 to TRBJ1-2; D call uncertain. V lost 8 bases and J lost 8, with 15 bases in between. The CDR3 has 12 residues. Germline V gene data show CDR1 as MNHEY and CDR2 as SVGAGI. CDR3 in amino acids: CASGSSLRGYTF. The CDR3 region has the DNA TGTGCCAGCGGTTCTTCCCTCAGGGGCTACACCTTC.

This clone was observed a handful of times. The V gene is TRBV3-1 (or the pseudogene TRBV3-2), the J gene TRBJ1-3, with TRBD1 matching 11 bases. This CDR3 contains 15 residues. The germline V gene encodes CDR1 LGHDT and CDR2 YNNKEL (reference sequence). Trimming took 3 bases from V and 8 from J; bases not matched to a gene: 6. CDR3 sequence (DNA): TGTGCCAGCAGCCAGGGCGGGACAGGGGGATACACCATATATTTT. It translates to CASSQGGTGGYTIYF.

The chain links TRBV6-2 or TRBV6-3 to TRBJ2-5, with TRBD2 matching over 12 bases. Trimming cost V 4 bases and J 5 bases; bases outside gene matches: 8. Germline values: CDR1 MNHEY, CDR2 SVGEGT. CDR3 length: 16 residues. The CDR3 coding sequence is TGTGCCAGCAGTTCACCCCTAGCGGGGGGGCCGGAGACCCAGTACTTC. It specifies CASSSPLAGGPETQYF.

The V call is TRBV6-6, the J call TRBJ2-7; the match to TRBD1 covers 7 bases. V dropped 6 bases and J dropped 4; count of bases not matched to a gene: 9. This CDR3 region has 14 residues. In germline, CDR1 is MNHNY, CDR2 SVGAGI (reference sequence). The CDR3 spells CASRGLGGFYEQYF. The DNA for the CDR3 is TGTGCCAGCAGGGGTCTAGGGGGCTTTTACGAGCAGTACTTC.